This T cell receptor (beta chain) was identified during a study of CD8+ T cells in alopecia areata. Whole-study results and caveats: Tofacitinib delivered significant drops in scalp clonality and in expanded CD8+ clones among the top 100.

Trimming left V 6 bases short and J 5 bases short, with 8 bases between. The CDR3 has 13 residues. The germline CDR1 and CDR2 sequences are SGHTA and FQGNSA. Treatment here: oral pan-JAK inhibitor, 5-10 mg twice daily. Extracted from the samples, RNA was reverse transcribed into cDNA to serve as the sequencing template. Some clones are missing from TCRdb's copy, which holds only in-frame ones; the method was immunoSEQ multiplex PCR. Of under 250,000 clones in the sample, approximately 72% were seen once. The sample holds one count of this clone. Its target is unknown. This TCR was sampled from a human donor with alopecia areata. The material sequenced was CD4+ T cells sorted from blood, taken at week 44, from a patient treated with tofacitinib. V and J are TRBV7-2 and TRBJ1-6; D is uncertain. CDR3 nucleotides: TGTGCCAGCAGTTCCCAGAATAATTCACCCCTCCACTTT. It specifies CASSSQNNSPLHF. Supplemented by reference TRBV7-2 and TRBJ1-6, the full variable domain reads GAGVSQSPSNKVTEKGKDVELRCDPISGHTALYWYRQSLGQGLEFLIYFQGNSAPDKSGLPSDRFSAERTGGSVSTLTIQRTQQEDSAVYLCASSSQNNSPLHFGNGTRLTVT.